The rows below give T cell receptor beta chains drawn from one sample of a study of blood T cell repertoires in COVID-19. Profiling relied on immunoSEQ multiplex PCR, and the TCRdb table lists in-frame clones only, not all of them. This table has roughly 380,000 clones, more than 75% appearing once. The material sequenced was peripheral blood. The source is a human donor with acute or convalescent COVID-19. The donor label of this sample is uncertain. Both conserved end residues are part of each CDR3. A D gene is named only where the DNA matches it firmly. The size of a clone is reported for some rows only, either as once, few or many, or as a class for expanded clones.

j_call d_call clone_size v_call cdr3_nt cdr3_aa
TRBJ2-5 NA few TRBV18 TGTGCCAGCTCACCATCACTAGGGATTTCGAAGGAGACCCAGTACTTC CASSPSLGISKETQYF
TRBJ1-2 TRBD1 NA TRBV5-1 TGCGCCAGCAGCAACACGGACAGGACCTATGGCTACACCTTC CASSNTDRTYGYTF
TRBJ1-6 NA NA TRBV6-5 TGTGCCAGCAGTTCTAATGTAAATCGATTCTCACCCCTCCACTTT CASSSNVNRFSPLHF
TRBJ1-1 NA NA TRBV30 TGTGCCTGGGAAACAGTAACTGAAGCTTTCTTT CAWETVTEAFF
TRBJ2-1 TRBD2 NA TRBV14 TGTGCCAGCAGCCCTGCAGCGGGGGGGTACAATGAGCAGTTCTTC CASSPAAGGYNEQFF
TRBJ1-1 NA NA TRBV3-1/TRBV3-2 TGTGCCAGCAGCCTTACAGGGTATGGCACTGAAGCTTTCTTT CASSLTGYGTEAFF
TRBJ1-5 NA NA TRBV16 TGTGCCAGCACCACAGCCAAGGGGCAGCCCCAGCATTTT CASTTAKGQPQHF
TRBJ2-5 TRBD2 NA TRBV7-6 TGTGCCAGTGGACTAGCGGGGGGCCTATTACAAGAGACCCAGTACTTC CASGLAGGLLQETQYF
TRBJ2-3 TRBD2 NA TRBV4-2 TGTGCCAGCAGCCAGACTACGGTGGGAGGGCGCCCAGATACGCAGTATTTT CASSQTTVGGRPDTQYF
TRBJ2-1 TRBD1 NA TRBV7-9 TGTGCCAGCAGCTCGACAGGGCGAAATGAGCAGTTCTTC CASSSTGRNEQFF
TRBJ2-7 NA NA TRBV7-6 TGTGCCAGCAGTCTCTTAGGGGAGGATTCCCACGAGCAGTACTTC CASSLLGEDSHEQYF
TRBJ2-7 NA NA TRBV4-1 TGCGCCAGCAGCCGAGAGTGGGACACCGCCTACGAGCAGTACTTC CASSREWDTAYEQYF
TRBJ1-1 NA NA TRBV19 TGTGCCAGTAGTATTGGACAGAGGAACACTGAAGCTTTCTTT CASSIGQRNTEAFF
TRBJ2-1 TRBD2 few TRBV19 TGTGCCAGTAGTATAGGTTTAGGGACTAGCGGGTACTACAATGAGCAGTTCTTC CASSIGLGTSGYYNEQFF
TRBJ1-4 NA once TRBV19 TGTGCCAGTAGCGCCCGGGGGAGACCTAATGAAAAACTGTTTTTT CASSARGRPNEKLFF
TRBJ1-5 TRBD1 NA TRBV6-2/TRBV6-3 TGTGCCAGCAGTGGGACAGGAAATCAGCCCCAGCATTTT CASSGTGNQPQHF
TRBJ1-3 NA once TRBV4-2 TGTGCCAGCAGCCAAGATGGGGCAGGCTCTGGAAACACCATATATTTT CASSQDGAGSGNTIYF
TRBJ1-6 NA NA TRBV6-1 TGTGCCAGCAGTGAAGTCGCAGGGATCCCCTATAATTCACCCCTCCACTTT CASSEVAGIPYNSPLHF
TRBJ1-2 NA NA TRBV2 TGTGCCAGCCGAGGACAGTACTATGGCTACACCTTC CASRGQYYGYTF
TRBJ2-6 NA few TRBV7-9 TGTGCCAGCAGCCTCGGGGGCTCTGGGGCCAACGTCCTGACTTTC CASSLGGSGANVLTF
TRBJ2-1 NA once TRBV7-2 TGTGCCAGCAGCTTAGCACGGAGCAATGAGCAGTTCTTC CASSLARSNEQFF
TRBJ1-6 TRBD1 NA TRBV5-5 TGTGCCAGCAGCTTCGAAACCGGGACAGTGAATTCACCCCTCCACTTT CASSFETGTVNSPLHF
TRBJ2-5 NA NA TRBV5-1 TGCGCCAGCAGCCACCGGGACTGGGAAGAGACCCAGTACTTC CASSHRDWEETQYF
TRBJ2-7 NA NA TRBV7-8 TGTGCCAGCAGCTTAGAGCTGAGCTCCTACGAGCAGTACTTC CASSLELSSYEQYF
TRBJ1-3 TRBD1 NA TRBV6-5 TGTGCCAGCAGGCGACAGGGGGCCGGAGGAAACACCATATATTTT CASRRQGAGGNTIYF
TRBJ2-1 NA NA TRBV7-2 TGTGCCAGCAGCTTAAATCCCCCTGTGCTCAGCTCCTACAATGAGCAGTTCTTC CASSLNPPVLSSYNEQFF
TRBJ2-5 TRBD1 NA TRBV7-9 TGTGCCAGCAGGCCCCGGGACAGACCAGAGACCCAGTACTTC CASRPRDRPETQYF